This T cell receptor beta chain was captured by sequencing in a study of cytomegalovirus exposure and HLA in healthy donors. For the study at large: One earlier analysis, a look at about 179 million T cells, found more than 100 million unique TCR beta sequences.

Regarding the study as a whole: Earlier analysis looked at TCR beta V segments, and most were productive about 90% or about 30% of the time. In a later analysis, at a false discovery rate of 0.05, roughly 16,000 TCR beta sequences matched HLA alleles. Relative to the roughly 690-donor mean, N-insertions were reportedly fewer in an Asian-associated ancestry cluster in a later analysis.

CDR1 and CDR2 from the germline V gene are SGDLS and YYNGEE. This CDR3 spans 16 amino acids. Trimming at V came to 0 bases and at J to 2 bases, leaving 1 base not matched to a gene. Amplification used 60 Vbeta primers and 13 Jbeta primers. The data were produced by immunoSEQ multiplex PCR, yet TCRdb's version contains in-frame clones alone and is incomplete. The sample carries roughly 130,000 clones, around 80% recorded once. A word on this clone: Antigen: not known.

This receptor was obtained from a woman aged 18-29 years in good health and CMV-seropositive. The chain carries TRBV9 and TRBJ2-3, with TRBD2 identical over 12 bases. Material for sequencing was PBMCs. CDR3 in DNA: TGTGCCAGCAGCGTAGGACTAGCGGGAGACACAGATACGCAGTATTTT. Protein product: CASSVGLAGDTDTQYF. Drawing the rest from reference TRBV9 and TRBJ2-3, the complete variable domain is DSGVTQTPKHLITATGQRVTLRCSPRSGDLSVYWYQQSLDQGLQFLIQYYNGEERAKGNILERFSAQQFPDLHSELNLSSLELGDSALYFCASSVGLAGDTDTQYFGPGTRLTVL.